This is a list of T cell receptor beta chains from one sample in a study of shared clonotypes between healthy human individuals. Profiling relied on immunoSEQ multiplex PCR, and the TCRdb table lists in-frame clones only, not all of them. The table has over a million clones, roughly 98.5% seen once. The sequenced material came from naive CD4+ T cells sorted from blood. Receptors originate from a man aged 25-40 years in good health. CDR3s include the opening cysteine and the closing phenylalanine or tryptophan. A D gene is named only where the DNA matches it firmly. Expanded clones get a size class; other rows say once, few or many, or leave the size out.

NA	NA	TRBV15	TRBJ2-1	CATSRDMALGWQFF	TGTGCCACCAGCAGAGACATGGCCCTTGGGTGGCAGTTCTTC
TRBD1	NA	TRBV6-1	TRBJ1-3	CASRTGQLSGNTIYF	TGTGCCAGCAGGACGGGACAGCTCTCTGGAAACACCATATATTTT
NA	NA	TRBV30	TRBJ1-3	CAWSQGPENTIYF	TGTGCCTGGAGTCAAGGACCCGAAAACACCATATATTTT
NA	NA	TRBV28	TRBJ2-7	CASSPPGYEQYF	TGTGCCAGCAGCCCCCCAGGTTACGAGCAGTACTTC
NA	NA	TRBV11-3	TRBJ2-2	CASSNSKGNTGELFF	TGTGCCAGCTCCAACTCGAAGGGGAACACCGGGGAGCTGTTTTTT
NA	NA	TRBV19	TRBJ1-5	CATTGLSNQPQHF	TGTGCCACTACTGGGCTTAGCAATCAGCCCCAGCATTTT
NA	NA	TRBV5-4	TRBJ2-6	CASSDSSGANVLTF	TGTGCCAGCAGTGATAGTTCTGGGGCCAACGTCCTGACTTTC
TRBD1	NA	TRBV7-3	TRBJ2-3	CASSDWDRFTDTQYF	TGTGCCAGCAGTGACTGGGACAGATTCACAGATACGCAGTATTTT
TRBD2	once	TRBV2	TRBJ2-3	CASRIAGTSTDTQYF	TGTGCCAGCAGAATAGCGGGAACCAGCACAGATACGCAGTATTTT
NA	NA	TRBV7-2	TRBJ2-7	CASSLALGPEQYF	TGTGCCAGCAGCTTAGCTCTAGGGCCCGAGCAGTACTTC
TRBD1	NA	TRBV10-3	TRBJ2-1	CAISEGQASSYNEQFF	TGTGCCATCAGTGAGGGACAGGCGAGCTCCTACAATGAGCAGTTCTTC
TRBD2	NA	TRBV9	TRBJ2-1	CASSPQSGLGGLEQFF	TGTGCCAGCAGCCCACAATCGGGACTAGGGGGGCTTGAGCAGTTCTTC
NA	NA	TRBV5-6	TRBJ2-3	CASSLVQGFADTQYF	TGTGCCAGCAGCTTGGTTCAGGGCTTCGCAGATACGCAGTATTTT
TRBD1	NA	TRBV13	TRBJ2-7	CASSRDRVSYEQYF	TGTGCCAGCAGCCGGGACAGGGTTTCCTACGAGCAGTACTTC
TRBD1	NA	TRBV6-5	TRBJ2-7	CASSSGGTYEQYF	TGTGCCAGCAGTTCAGGGGGCACCTACGAGCAGTACTTC
NA	NA	TRBV5-1	TRBJ1-1	CASSLDPYGNTEAFF	TGCGCCAGCAGCTTGGACCCCTATGGAAACACTGAAGCTTTCTTT
NA	NA	TRBV9	TRBJ2-3	CASSVGVGLSSTDTQYF	TGTGCCAGCAGCGTAGGGGTGGGACTTTCTAGCACAGATACGCAGTATTTT
NA	NA	TRBV19	TRBJ1-4	CASRGRHGATNEKLFF	TGTGCCAGTAGAGGGCGACACGGCGCAACTAATGAAAAACTGTTTTTT
TRBD1	NA	TRBV30	TRBJ1-1	CAWSGGDRGFAEAFF	TGTGCCTGGAGTGGCGGGGACAGGGGGTTTGCTGAAGCTTTCTTT
NA	NA	TRBV27	TRBJ1-1	CASNIMGANTEAFF	TGTGCCAGCAATATCATGGGAGCGAACACTGAAGCTTTCTTT
NA	NA	TRBV29-1	TRBJ1-5	CSVGDGVNQPQHF	TGCAGCGTTGGGGACGGCGTCAATCAGCCCCAGCATTTT
NA	NA	TRBV28	TRBJ2-5	CASSFEGPVRETQYF	TGTGCCAGCAGTTTCGAGGGGCCCGTCCGAGAGACCCAGTACTTC
NA	NA	TRBV5-1	TRBJ2-7	CASSLDLYEQYF	TGCGCCAGCAGCTTGGACCTCTACGAGCAGTACTTC
TRBD1	once	TRBV7-9	TRBJ1-1	CASSHGQGWTEAFF	TGTGCCAGCAGCCACGGACAGGGGTGGACTGAAGCTTTCTTT
TRBD1	NA	TRBV5-1	TRBJ2-7	CASSMTGISYEQYF	TGCGCCAGCAGCATGACAGGGATCTCCTACGAGCAGTACTTC
TRBD2	NA	TRBV19	TRBJ2-7	CASSIGGTSGNEQYF	TGTGCCAGTAGTATAGGAGGGACTAGCGGAAACGAGCAGTACTTC
NA	once	TRBV5-4	TRBJ2-5	CASSLRPPRETQYF	TGTGCCAGCAGCTTGAGGCCGCCGCGGGAGACCCAGTACTTC
TRBD1	NA	TRBV7-9	TRBJ1-2	CASSLVTGGVGYTF	TGTGCCAGCAGCTTAGTAACAGGGGGCGTTGGCTACACCTTC
NA	NA	TRBV5-1	TRBJ2-2	CASSLVGQGAGELFF	TGCGCCAGCAGCTTGGTGGGGCAGGGCGCCGGGGAGCTGTTTTTT
NA	NA	TRBV21-1	TRBJ2-1	CASSRSPPAGDNNEQFF	TGTGCCAGCAGCAGGTCCCCCCCGGCGGGAGATAACAATGAGCAGTTCTTC
NA	NA	TRBV7-9	TRBJ2-3	CASSLAVGVADTQYF	TGTGCCAGCAGCTTGGCGGTGGGAGTGGCGGATACGCAGTATTTT
NA	NA	TRBV5-1	TRBJ1-1	CASSSGPGQIPEAFF	TGCGCCAGCAGCTCCGGACCGGGACAAATTCCTGAAGCTTTCTTT
TRBD1	NA	TRBV2	TRBJ2-2	CASSAGTGVTGELFF	TGTGCCAGCAGTGCCGGGACAGGGGTAACCGGGGAGCTGTTTTTT
TRBD2	NA	TRBV10-3	TRBJ2-3	CAISDPAGEVADTQYF	TGTGCCATCAGTGACCCAGCGGGAGAGGTCGCAGATACGCAGTATTTT
NA	NA	TRBV19	TRBJ2-1	CASSERTDNEQFF	TGTGCCAGTAGCGAAAGAACGGACAATGAGCAGTTCTTC
NA	once	TRBV10-3	TRBJ1-1	CAITAVMNTEAFF	TGTGCCATCACTGCGGTCATGAACACTGAAGCTTTCTTT
TRBD2	NA	TRBV9	TRBJ2-2	CASSARGVAGGSGELFF	TGTGCCAGCAGCGCCCGCGGGGTAGCGGGAGGTTCCGGGGAGCTGTTTTTT
NA	NA	TRBV11-2	TRBJ2-7	CASSLSRPLSYEQYF	TGTGCCAGCAGCTTAAGTCGCCCCCTCTCCTACGAGCAGTACTTC
NA	NA	TRBV9	TRBJ2-3	CASSVDGRISTDTQYF	TGTGCCAGCAGCGTAGATGGCAGGATCAGCACAGATACGCAGTATTTT
NA	NA	TRBV7-2	TRBJ1-2	CASSSWDRTNYGYTF	TGTGCCAGCAGCTCATGGGACCGCACTAACTATGGCTACACCTTC
NA	NA	TRBV19	TRBJ2-7	CASSIQGGEQYF	TGTGCCAGTAGTATTCAGGGAGGCGAGCAGTACTTC